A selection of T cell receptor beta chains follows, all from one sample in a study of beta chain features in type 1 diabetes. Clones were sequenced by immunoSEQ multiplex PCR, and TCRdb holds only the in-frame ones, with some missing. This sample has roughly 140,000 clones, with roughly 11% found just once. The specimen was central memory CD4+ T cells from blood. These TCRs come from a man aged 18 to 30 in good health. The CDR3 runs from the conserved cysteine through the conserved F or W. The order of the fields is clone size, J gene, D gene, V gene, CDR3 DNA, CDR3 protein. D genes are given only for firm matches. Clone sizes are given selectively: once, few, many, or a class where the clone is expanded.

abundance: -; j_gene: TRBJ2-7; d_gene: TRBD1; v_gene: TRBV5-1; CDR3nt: TGCGCCAGCAGTCGGGACAGGGTAGCCTACGAGCAGTACTTC; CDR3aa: CASSRDRVAYEQYF
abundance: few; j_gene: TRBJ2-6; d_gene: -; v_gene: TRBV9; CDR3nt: TGTGCCAGCAGCGTAATCCAGGGCCAAAGGGCCAACGTCCTGACTTTC; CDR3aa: CASSVIQGQRANVLTF
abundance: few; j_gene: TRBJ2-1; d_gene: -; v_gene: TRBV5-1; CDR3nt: TGCGCCAGCAGCTTGAAGGAAAATGAGCAGTTCTTC; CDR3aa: CASSLKENEQFF
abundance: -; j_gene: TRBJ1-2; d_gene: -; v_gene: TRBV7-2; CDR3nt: TGTGCCAGCAGCTTTGGATATGGCTACACCTTC; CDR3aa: CASSFGYGYTF
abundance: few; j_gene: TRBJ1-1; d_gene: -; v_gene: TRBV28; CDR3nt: TGTGCCAGCAGTTCCCCGAGGGTTCGAGCTTTCTTT; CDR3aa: CASSSPRVRAFF
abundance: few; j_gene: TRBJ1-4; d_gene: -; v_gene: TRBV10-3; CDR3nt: TGTGCCATCAGTGAAAAGGGGCAGAGAGCAACTAATGAAAAACTGTTTTTT; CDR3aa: CAISEKGQRATNEKLFF
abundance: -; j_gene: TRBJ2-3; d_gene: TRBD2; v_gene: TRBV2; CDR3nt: TGTGCCAGCAGTGTGAGTAACGGGAGGAGCACAGATACGCAGTATTTT; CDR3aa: CASSVSNGRSTDTQYF
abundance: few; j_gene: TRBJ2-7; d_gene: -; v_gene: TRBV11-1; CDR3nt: TGTGCCAGCAGCTTAACACAGGTCTACGAGCAGTACTTC; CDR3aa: CASSLTQVYEQYF
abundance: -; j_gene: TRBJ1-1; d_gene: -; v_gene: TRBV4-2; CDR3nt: TGTGCCAGCAGCCAAGATTTAGTTGAAGCTTTCTTT; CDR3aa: CASSQDLVEAFF
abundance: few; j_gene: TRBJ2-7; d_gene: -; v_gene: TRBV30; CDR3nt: TGTGCCTGGAGTGGCAGGGATGGTTACGAGCAGTACTTC; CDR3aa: CAWSGRDGYEQYF
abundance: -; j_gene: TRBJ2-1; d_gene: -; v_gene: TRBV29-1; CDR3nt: TGCAGCGTTGGCCACAATGAGCAGTTCTTC; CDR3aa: CSVGHNEQFF
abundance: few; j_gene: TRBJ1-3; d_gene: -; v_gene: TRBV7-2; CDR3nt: TGTGCCAGCAGCTTACCAGGGACAGGAAACACCATATATTTT; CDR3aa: CASSLPGTGNTIYF
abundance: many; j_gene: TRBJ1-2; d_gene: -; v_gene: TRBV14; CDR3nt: TGTGCCAGCAGCCAGAGGGCCATAGCCCGATCTAAAGATGGCTACACCTTC; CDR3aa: CASSQRAIARSKDGYTF
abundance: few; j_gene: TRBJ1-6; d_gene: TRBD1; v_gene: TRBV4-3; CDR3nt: TGCGCCAGCAGTTCGGACAGGGGAAATTCACCCCTCCACTTT; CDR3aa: CASSSDRGNSPLHF
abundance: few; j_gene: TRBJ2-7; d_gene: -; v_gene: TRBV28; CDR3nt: TGTGCCAGCAGGAGGGACCCCAATGAGCAGTACTTC; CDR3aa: CASRRDPNEQYF
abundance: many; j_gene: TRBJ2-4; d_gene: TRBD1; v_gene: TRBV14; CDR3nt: TGTGCCAGCAGCCACCCGGGACAGGCGTTCAACATTCAGTACTTC; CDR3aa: CASSHPGQAFNIQYF
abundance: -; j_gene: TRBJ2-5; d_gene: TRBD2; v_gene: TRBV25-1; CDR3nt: TGTGCCAGCAGTGAGGTGGGACTAGCGTCGGGGGCAGAGACCCAGTACTTC; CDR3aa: CASSEVGLASGAETQYF
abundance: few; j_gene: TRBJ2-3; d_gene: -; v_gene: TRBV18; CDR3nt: TGTGCCAGCTCACCACTAAGCACAGATACGCAGTATTTT; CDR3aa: CASSPLSTDTQYF
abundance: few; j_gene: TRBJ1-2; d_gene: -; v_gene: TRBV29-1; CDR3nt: TGCAGCGTTGCTTGGCAGGGCGCTAACTATGGCTACACCTTC; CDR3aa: CSVAWQGANYGYTF
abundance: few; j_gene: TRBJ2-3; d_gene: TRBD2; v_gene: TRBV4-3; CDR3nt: TGCGCCAGCAGCCAAGTCGGCGGGAGGGCCGGTTTTGCAGATACGCAGTATTTT; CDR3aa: CASSQVGGRAGFADTQYF
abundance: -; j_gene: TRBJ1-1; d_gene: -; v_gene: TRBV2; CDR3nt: TGTGCCAGCAGTGGGGAAGTTGAAGCTTTCTTT; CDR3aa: CASSGEVEAFF
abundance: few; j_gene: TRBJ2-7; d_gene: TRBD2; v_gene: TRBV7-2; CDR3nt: TGTGCCAGCAGCTCAAGCTCAGCGGGGGCCTACGAGCAGTACTTC; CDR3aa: CASSSSSAGAYEQYF
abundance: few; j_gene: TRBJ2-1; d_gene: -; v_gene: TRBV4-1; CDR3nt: TGCGCCAGCAGCCATTCTTCAGGAAATGAGCAGTTCTTC; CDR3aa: CASSHSSGNEQFF